Presented here are 20 T cell receptor beta chains from one specimen sequenced in a study of T cells expressing NK-cell markers. One entry per CDR3 protein, without DNA, is what TCRdb gives after re-calling the 5' RACE reads. The listing contains approximately 170,000 distinct CDR3 sequences. Material: blood T cells: a sorted CD56 or NKG2C T cell subset, CD4+ or CD8+ T cells, or bulk PBMC T cells (not recorded which). These receptor sequences come from a man aged 18 to 70 in good health.

The chain has TRBV6-1 and TRBJ1-4; TCRdb names TRBD1, which stays unverified in the absence of DNA. From germline, CDR1 is MNHNS and CDR2 SASEGT. This CDR3 spans 15 amino acids. The chain's CDR3 is CASSEDRIGGEKLFF.

The chain has TRBV4-2 and TRBJ2-2; the TRBD2 assignment by TCRdb is unverifiable without DNA. CDR1 and CDR2 (germline): LGHNA, YNFKEQ. This CDR3 is 16 amino acids long. CDR3 amino acids: CASSQDGSGGAGELFF.

The chain uses TRBV2 and TRBJ1-2; lacking DNA, the TRBD1 call made by TCRdb goes unchecked. Germline V lookup: CDR1 SNHLY, CDR2 FYNNEI. This CDR3 has 16 residues. CDR3 amino acids: CASSSGTSGTGYGYTF.

The CDR3 is CASSLPVLAGTNTGELFF. The V gene is TRBV7-6, the J gene TRBJ2-2; TCRdb returns TRBD2, unconfirmable since there is no DNA. This CDR3 spans 18 amino acids. The germline V gene encodes CDR1 SGHVS and CDR2 FNYEAQ.

The rearrangement links TRBV7-7 to TRBJ2-7; the TCRdb D gene call, TRBD2, has no DNA to confirm it. The CDR3 extends over 13 amino acids. Germline assignment: CDR1 SSHAT and CDR2 FNYEAQ (reference sequence). The CDR3 spells CASSPWRGYEQYF.

The chain uses TRBV7-9 and TRBJ1-4. The CDR3 contains 15 residues. CDR1 SEHNR and CDR2 FQNEAQ come from the germline V gene (reference sequence). The CDR3 sequence: CASSYAGTAAEKLFF. Based on the CDR3 plus reference TRBV7-9 and TRBJ1-4, the full variable domain is DTGVSQNPRHKITKRGQNVTFRCDPISEHNRLYWYRQTLGQGPEFLTYFQNEAQLEKSRLLSDRFSAERPKGSFSTLEIQRTEQGDSAMYLCASSYAGTAAEKLFFGSGTQLSVL.

The chain uses TRBV27 and TRBJ2-7; the D gene TCRdb calls, TRBD1, cannot be checked with no DNA. Germline V gene sequence: CDR1 MNHEY, CDR2 SMNVEV (reference sequence). CDR3 length: 15 amino acids. CDR3 in amino acids: CASSPKGGYSYEQYF.

This chain joins TRBV6-5 and TRBJ2-7; the D call from TCRdb, TRBD2, cannot be confirmed without DNA. Germline V lookup: CDR1 MNHEY, CDR2 SVGAGI. The CDR3 covers 15 residues. The CDR3: CASSYGLAGNYEQYF.

The chain employs TRBV5-5 and TRBJ1-6; TCRdb lists TRBD1, though no DNA is available to test this call. From germline, CDR1 is SGHKS and CDR2 YYEKEE (reference sequence). CDR3 length: 16 residues. CDR3 protein: CASSSPRTSYNSPLHF.

This chain connects TRBV4-2 to TRBJ2-7; TCRdb designates TRBD1, a call that cannot be tested without DNA. The CDR3 loop spans 14 amino acids. Germline V gives CDR1 LGHNA, CDR2 YNFKEQ. The CDR3 is CASSHVGSLYEQYF.

The chain has TRBV2 and TRBJ1-1. The germline V gene encodes CDR1 SNHLY and CDR2 FYNNEI. The length of the CDR3 is 14 residues. The CDR3: CASSESGFRTEAFF.

The rearrangement links TRBV11-2 to TRBJ2-7; no DNA is available, so the TRBD1 call from TCRdb remains unchecked. The CDR3 totals 14 residues. Germline values: CDR1 SGHAT, CDR2 FQNNGV. CDR3 amino acids: CASSLVGGWYEQYF.

The chain is built from TRBV6-5 and TRBJ2-1; with no DNA, the TCRdb D assignment of TRBD1 cannot be verified. The CDR3 totals 13 residues. The germline V gene has CDR1 MNHEY and CDR2 SVGAGI. The CDR3 reads CASSSLGENEQFF.

The gene calls are TRBV6-1 and TRBJ2-3; absent DNA, TCRdb's TRBD1 call cannot be checked. The CDR3 loop spans 16 amino acids. Germline-derived CDR1 and CDR2 are MNHNS and SASEGT. CDR3 protein: CASSEEYGGRGDTQYF.

The rearrangement uses TRBV28 and TRBJ2-5; there is no DNA to check the TCRdb D call of TRBD1. Per the germline V gene, CDR1 is MDHEN and CDR2 is SYDVKM. CDR3 size: 14 residues. CDR3 residues: CASRPRLPQETQYF.

The genes are TRBV9 and TRBJ1-2; TCRdb selects TRBD1, and the lack of DNA leaves this call unchecked. This CDR3 has 13 amino acids. CDR1 and CDR2 from the germline V gene are SGDLS and YYNGEE. The CDR3 spells CASSATGARGYTF.

CDR3: CASSQDAGYNQPQHF. This chain joins TRBV3-1 and TRBJ1-5. In germline, CDR1 is LGHDT, CDR2 YNNKEL (reference sequence). The CDR3 sequence is 15 residues long.

The V and J genes are TRBV3-1 and TRBJ1-1. The CDR3 totals 13 residues. CDR1 is LGHDT, CDR2 YNNKEL, per germline (reference sequence). The CDR3 is CASSQDSPLEAFF.

The chain couples TRBV7-9 to TRBJ2-3; the D call of TRBD2 rests on TCRdb alone, since no DNA is present to check it. Germline V gene data show CDR1 as SEHNR and CDR2 as FQNEAQ (reference sequence). The CDR3 spans 14 residues. The CDR3 spells CASSLAGVTDTQYF.

V gene TRBV7-9 combines with J gene TRBJ2-3; the TCRdb D gene call, TRBD1, has no DNA to confirm it. CDR1 is SEHNR, CDR2 FQNEAQ, per germline (reference sequence). The CDR3 has 13 amino acids. The CDR3 here is CASTQGGTDTQYF.